This T cell receptor (beta chain) appears in the sequencing data of a study of cytomegalovirus exposure and HLA in healthy donors. Study-level results: One variant, a missense change in DCLRE1C, was linked in a later analysis to TCR beta V- and J-gene trimming. A highly shared variant cluster was judged a likely technical artifact. Common viral pathogens were later found to be apparently linked to several of the most significant clusters. Rarity held for most TCR sequences, but there were some public TCRs that occurred in many donors.

This CDR3 has 15 residues. The V and J ends lost 0 bases and 5 bases respectively, with 13 bases between them. Per germline, CDR1 MGHRA and CDR2 YSYEKL. In its sample, this clone was seen a few times. Antigen unknown. The PCR was carried out with 60 Vbeta primers and 13 Jbeta primers. Only in-frame clones appear in the TCRdb table, and some are missing; sequencing was by immunoSEQ multiplex PCR. The sample has fewer than 95,000 clones, over 60% seen once. The sequenced material came from PBMCs. This receptor was identified in a woman in her 40s in good health and CMV-seropositive. V gene TRBV4-1 combines with J gene TRBJ1-1, with a weak D call TRBD1 (6 bases). CDR3 residues: CASSQDYTGPTEAFF. In nucleotides, the CDR3 is TGCGCCAGCAGCCAAGATTATACAGGGCCTACTGAAGCTTTCTTT.